These 15 T cell receptor beta chains were sequenced from one sample in a study of PD-1 blockade in classical Hodgkin lymphoma. Time point defined: cycle 4 day 1 (C4D1), after more than 5 weeks of nivolumab. In every patient, relapse followed autologous stem cell transplantation, while exposure to brentuximab vedotin differed. TCRdb keeps only in-frame clones here, not all; method: immunoSEQ multiplex PCR. The repertoire holds 80,000 to 95,000 clones, with 65% to 85% as singletons. The sequencing used peripheral blood mononuclear cells (PBMCs), collected before the fourth cycle of nivolumab. The receptors stem from a human donor with classical Hodgkin lymphoma.

The chain recombines TRBV5-1 with TRBJ1-4; D is perhaps TRBD1 (5 bases). Per the germline V gene, CDR1 is SGHRS and CDR2 is YFSETQ. The CDR3 extends over 16 amino acids. Trimming removed 5 bases at V and 2 bases at J, with 16 bases between. The CDR3 spells CASSPRDSGTNEKLFF. In DNA form, the CDR3 reads TGCGCCAGCAGTCCCAGGGATTCCGGGACTAATGAAAAACTGTTTTTT.

The CDR3 sequence is CASSLVGINTGTGTRAFF. CDR3 nucleotides: TGTGCCAGCAGCTTGGTGGGGATTAACACAGGGACCGGGACGCGGGCTTTCTTT. The chain is built from TRBV5-5 and TRBJ1-1, with D possibly matching TRBD1 (6 bases). V dropped 0 bases and J dropped 11 bases, with 29 bases sitting between them. CDR3 length: 18 residues. Germline lookup yields CDR1 SGHKS and CDR2 YYEKEE (reference sequence).

This clone was found once. This rearrangement joins TRBV28 to TRBJ2-4; a weak D match, TRBD1 (5 bases). V lost 3 bases, J lost 8 bases, and 8 bases lay in between. Germline values: CDR1 MDHEN, CDR2 SYDVKM. The CDR3 has 12 residues. DNA of the CDR3: TGTGCCAGCAGTTTTCAGGGATACATTCAGTACTTC. It encodes CASSFQGYIQYF.

This clone was counted between two and nine times. This chain joins TRBV6-1 and TRBJ2-7; 10 bases align to TRBD1. The CDR3 has 14 residues. The germline CDR1 and CDR2 sequences are MNHNS and SASEGT. J lost 3 bases, V lost 4 bases, and 3 bases had no gene match. CDR3 in DNA: TGTGCCAGCAGTGGCCGGGACAGGGGCTACGAGCAGTACTTC. Its protein product is CASSGRDRGYEQYF.

The V and J genes are TRBV6-1 and TRBJ2-1; a possible D gene is TRBD2 (5 bases). The germline CDR1 and CDR2 sequences are MNHNS and SASEGT. CDR3 length: 15 amino acids. Trimming pared 3 bases from V and 0 bases from J, leaving 9 bases between. The CDR3 DNA follows: TGTGCCAGCAGTGATACGGGGAGCTCCTACAATGAGCAGTTCTTC. Protein product: CASSDTGSSYNEQFF.

The rearrangement links TRBV6-4 to TRBJ2-2, with a weak D call TRBD1 (5 bases). CDR1 is MRHNA, CDR2 SNTAGT, per germline. The CDR3 is 13 residues long. The germline V and J ends were trimmed by 4 bases and 6 bases, with 9 bases remaining between them. The CDR3 here is CASSAEGAGELFF. CDR3 nucleotide sequence: TGTGCCAGCAGTGCGGAAGGGGCCGGGGAGCTGTTTTTT.

The V gene is TRBV5-1, the J gene TRBJ2-7; no clear D. V was trimmed by 4 bases and J by 5 bases, leaving 19 bases between them. The CDR3 is 15 residues long. Germline loops: CDR1 SGHRS, CDR2 YFSETQ. CDR3 region: CASSPSGEASHEQYF. The CDR3, as DNA: TGCGCCAGCAGCCCCTCGGGTGAGGCGTCCCACGAGCAGTACTTC.

This clone has just one count. The CDR3 DNA sequence: TGTGCCAGCAGTTTCCCCGGCCTCTCTGGAAACACCATATATTTT. Its protein is CASSFPGLSGNTIYF. The chain employs TRBV28 and TRBJ1-3; unclear D gene. V was shortened by 3 bases and J by 0 bases, with 9 bases between the two germline ends. The CDR3 has 15 residues. The germline gives CDR1 MDHEN, CDR2 SYDVKM.

J is TRBJ2-5 and V is TRBV25-1; 7 bases line up with TRBD1. V shed 0 bases and J 1 base; nucleotides not matched to a gene: 2. This CDR3 is 15 amino acids long. The germline gives CDR1 MGHDK, CDR2 SYGVNS. This chain's CDR3 is CASSEYKGAQETQYF. DNA for the CDR3: TGTGCCAGCAGTGAATATAAGGGGGCCCAAGAGACCCAGTACTTC.

The V call is TRBV18, the J call TRBJ2-7; tentatively, D is TRBD1 or TRBD2 (6 bases each). This CDR3 region has 14 residues. Germline lookup yields CDR1 KGHSH and CDR2 LQKENI. Trimming stripped 6 bases from V and 5 bases from J, with 17 bases between. The CDR3 is CASSPGGLPHEQYF. The DNA for the CDR3 is TGTGCCAGCTCCCCCGGGGGCCTCCCGCACGAGCAGTACTTC.

J is TRBJ2-7 and V is TRBV5-8; the match to TRBD2 covers 10 bases. V trimming: 0 bases; J trimming: 0 bases; junction bases outside the gene matches: 6. Germline CDR1 reads SGHTS; CDR2 reads YDEGEE. This CDR3 has 17 amino acids. This CDR3 reads CASSLVVASGSSYEQYF. As DNA, the CDR3 is TGTGCCAGCAGCTTGGTGGTCGCTAGCGGGAGCTCCTACGAGCAGTACTTC.

The rearrangement uses TRBV7-2 and TRBJ1-5; TRBD1 matches 7 bases. Trimming cost V 5 bases and J 7 bases; bases outside gene matches: 14. Germline V CDR1 and CDR2: SGHTA, FQGNSA. The CDR3 runs to 16 residues. For the CDR3, the DNA is TGTGCCAGCAGCCGGACAGGCGTATTCACGGGCCAGCCCCAGCATTTT. Translation: CASSRTGVFTGQPQHF.

The sample holds a few counts of this clone. This sequence joins TRBV5-5 and TRBJ2-1; possibly TRBD1 or TRBD2 for D (10 bases each). The CDR3 runs 17 residues. Trimming left V 2 bases short and J 7 bases short, with 22 bases between. CDR1 and CDR2 from the germline V gene are SGHKS and YYEKEE (reference sequence). For the CDR3, the DNA is TGTGCCAGCAGCTTTTGGGTACTAGCGGGACAGGGGAATGAGCAGTTCTTC. This encodes CASSFWVLAGQGNEQFF.

The rearrangement joins TRBV7-9 to TRBJ1-2, with a tentative D call TRBD1 (5 bases). The CDR3 runs to 13 residues. Trimming removed 0 bases from V and 7 bases from J, with 9 bases in between. The germline V gene has CDR1 SEHNR and CDR2 FQNEAQ (reference sequence). CDR3 loop: CASSLAEGFGYTF. For the CDR3, the DNA is TGTGCCAGCAGCTTAGCGGAGGGGTTTGGCTACACCTTC.

This chain uses TRBV6-5 with TRBJ2-3; D not certain. CDR1 is MNHEY and CDR2 is SVGAGI in the germline V gene. The V end lost 5 bases, the J end lost 0 bases, and 9 bases lay between the germline ends. There are 14 residues in the CDR3. The CDR3 loop reads CASSRMDSTDTQYF. CDR3 nucleotide sequence: TGTGCCAGCAGTCGCATGGACAGCACAGATACGCAGTATTTT.